The 15 T cell receptor beta chains reported below all come from one sample, sequenced in a study of cytomegalovirus exposure and HLA in healthy donors. In the PCR, 60 Vbeta and 13 Jbeta primers were used. Method: immunoSEQ multiplex PCR; TCRdb's copy keeps in-frame clones and lacks some. The sample records 150,000 to 200,000 clones, 82% being singletons. The specimen sequenced was PBMCs. These TCRs come from a woman younger than 35 in good health and CMV-seronegative.

The chain carries TRBV6-4 and TRBJ2-1; D is perhaps TRBD2 (6 bases). V dropped 4 bases and J dropped 5 bases, with 12 bases sitting between them. CDR3 length equals 14 residues. Germline values: CDR1 MRHNA, CDR2 SNTAGT. The DNA for the CDR3 is TGTGCCAGCAGTGTGTTAGCGGACAACAATGAGCAGTTCTTC. It translates to CASSVLADNNEQFF.

The chain has TRBV27 and TRBJ2-2, with a weak D call TRBD2 (6 bases). The length of the CDR3 is 14 residues. V lost 5 bases, J lost 4 bases, and 11 bases lay in between. The V gene's germline CDR1 is MNHEY and CDR2 SMNVEV (reference sequence). CDR3 residues: CASSLREITGELFF. The CDR3 DNA is TGTGCCAGCAGTCTCCGGGAGATCACCGGGGAGCTGTTTTTT.

The chain recombines TRBV19 with TRBJ1-2; unclear D gene. V was shortened by 8 bases and J by 4 bases, with 5 bases between the two germline ends. This CDR3 has 10 residues. The germline gives CDR1 LNHDA, CDR2 SQIVND (reference sequence). The CDR3 sequence is CASGSYGYTF. Written as DNA, the CDR3 is TGTGCCAGTGGCTCCTATGGCTACACCTTC.

The chain has TRBV7-3 and TRBJ2-5; 7 bases line up with TRBD1. This CDR3 region has 14 residues. Germline CDR1 reads SGHTA; CDR2 reads FQGTGA. With 5 bases clipped from V and 4 bases from J, the junction kept 7 bases outside the gene matches. The CDR3, as DNA: TGTGCCAGCAGCGCAGACAGGGTATCAGAGACCCAGTACTTC. It codes for CASSADRVSETQYF.

The chain has TRBV27 and TRBJ2-1; 10 nucleotides align to TRBD2. V shed 4 bases, J shed 7 bases, and the junction held 4 bases outside the gene matches. The CDR3 contains 14 residues. Germline V gene lookup returns CDR1 MNHEY and CDR2 SMNVEV (reference sequence). CDR3 nucleotide sequence: TGTGCCAGCAGTTCTAGCGGGGGCGGGAATGAGCAGTTCTTC. The encoded protein is CASSSSGGGNEQFF.

This chain joins TRBV27 and TRBJ2-7; 11 nucleotides match TRBD2. J lost 2 bases, V lost 4 bases, and 4 bases had no gene match. Germline V gene sequence: CDR1 MNHEY, CDR2 SMNVEV (reference sequence). CDR3 length: 15 residues. This CDR3 is CASSSTSGGTYEQYF. The CDR3 coding sequence is TGTGCCAGCAGTTCAACTAGCGGGGGAACCTACGAGCAGTACTTC.

The chain couples TRBV18 to TRBJ2-3; D not certain. Germline lookup yields CDR1 KGHSH and CDR2 LQKENI. V was shortened by 3 bases and J by 5 bases, with 6 bases between the two germline ends. CDR3 length: 12 amino acids. CDR3 amino acids: CASSPRGDTQYF. Written as DNA, the CDR3 is TGTGCCAGCTCACCGCGTGGAGATACGCAGTATTTT.

The rearrangement links TRBV6-1 to TRBJ1-2; TRBD1 matches 7 bases. Trimming at V came to 3 bases and at J to 3 bases, leaving 7 bases not matched to a gene. The germline V gene encodes CDR1 MNHNS and CDR2 SASEGT. The CDR3 is 15 amino acids. The CDR3 sequence: CASSETGQIYYGYTF. The CDR3 region has the DNA TGTGCCAGCAGTGAGACGGGACAGATCTACTATGGCTACACCTTC.

This clone was counted only a few times. This chain links TRBV10-2 with TRBJ2-7, with D maybe TRBD2 (5 bases). With 7 bases removed from V and 2 bases from J, the gap between germline ends came to 21 bases. CDR3 length: 16 amino acids. Germline loops: CDR1 WSHSY, CDR2 SAAADI. The CDR3 DNA follows: TGCGCCAGCACCCTGAGAGGGCCAAAGGATCCCTACGAGCAGTACTTC. It translates to CASTLRGPKDPYEQYF.

The CDR3 region has the DNA TGTGCCAGCAGCTGGGTGACAGTTTACACTGAAGCTTTCTTT. It encodes CASSWVTVYTEAFF. The gene calls are TRBV5-5 and TRBJ1-1; a weak D match, TRBD1 (5 bases). The CDR3 is made up of 14 amino acids. The germline V gene has CDR1 SGHKS and CDR2 YYEKEE (reference sequence). Deletions cut 3 bases from V and 3 bases from J, with 12 bases between.

V is TRBV7-2 and J is TRBJ2-2; 13 bases agree with TRBD2. The CDR3 length is 18 residues. V lost 5 bases, J lost 3 bases, and 9 bases stayed unmatched. Germline lookup yields CDR1 SGHTA and CDR2 FQGNSA. The CDR3 nucleotides read TGTGCCAGCAGCGCCACTAGCGGGAGGGTTTACTACACCGGGGAGCTGTTTTTT. Its protein is CASSATSGRVYYTGELFF.

This chain joins TRBV7-9 and TRBJ1-1; D gene unclear. The germline CDR1 and CDR2 sequences are SEHNR and FQNEAQ (reference sequence). This CDR3 contains 10 residues. The ends were cut back, 5 bases at V and 11 bases at J, with 9 bases in the middle. The CDR3 DNA sequence: TGTGCCAGCAGCGCCCTTGAGGCTTTCTTT. It specifies CASSALEAFF.

The rearrangement joins TRBV4-2 to TRBJ2-3; D perhaps matches TRBD2 (5 bases). V was shortened by 2 bases and J by 4 bases, with 10 bases between the two germline ends. Per germline, CDR1 LGHNA and CDR2 YNFKEQ. The CDR3 runs to 14 residues. The CDR3 here is CASSQPEGADTQYF. CDR3 DNA: TGTGCCAGCAGCCAACCCGAGGGCGCAGATACGCAGTATTTT.

This sequence joins TRBV4-2 and TRBJ1-4, with TRBD1 matching over 7 bases. With V trimmed by 3 bases and J by 7 bases, 8 bases remained unmatched. From germline, CDR1 is LGHNA and CDR2 YNFKEQ. CDR3 size: 15 residues. The CDR3 is CASSHTRGPVEKLFF. DNA of the CDR3: TGTGCCAGCAGCCACACAAGGGGGCCTGTTGAAAAACTGTTTTTT.

The rearrangement uses TRBV18 and TRBJ2-7; D may be TRBD1 (6 bases). The CDR3 runs 14 residues. Trimming stripped 4 bases from V and 2 bases from J, with 12 bases between. Germline CDR1 is KGHSH and CDR2 is LQKENI. For the CDR3, the DNA is TGTGCCAGCTCACTCGACAGGCCGCCCTACGAGCAGTACTTC. It codes for CASSLDRPPYEQYF.